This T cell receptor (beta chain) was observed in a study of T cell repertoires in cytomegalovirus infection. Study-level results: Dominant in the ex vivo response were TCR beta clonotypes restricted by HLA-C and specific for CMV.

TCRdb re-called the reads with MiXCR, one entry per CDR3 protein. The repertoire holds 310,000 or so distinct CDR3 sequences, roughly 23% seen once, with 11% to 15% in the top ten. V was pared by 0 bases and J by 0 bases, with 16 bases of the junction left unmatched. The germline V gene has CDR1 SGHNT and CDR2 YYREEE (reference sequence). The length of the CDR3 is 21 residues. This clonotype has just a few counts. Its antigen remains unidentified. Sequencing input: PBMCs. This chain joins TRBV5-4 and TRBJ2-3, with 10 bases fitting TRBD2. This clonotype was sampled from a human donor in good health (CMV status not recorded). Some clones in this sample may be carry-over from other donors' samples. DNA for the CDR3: TGTGCCAGCAGCTTGGACGCGAGGAGTGCTTGGACTAGCGGAAGCACAGATACGCAGTATTTT. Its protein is CASSLDARSAWTSGSTDTQYF.